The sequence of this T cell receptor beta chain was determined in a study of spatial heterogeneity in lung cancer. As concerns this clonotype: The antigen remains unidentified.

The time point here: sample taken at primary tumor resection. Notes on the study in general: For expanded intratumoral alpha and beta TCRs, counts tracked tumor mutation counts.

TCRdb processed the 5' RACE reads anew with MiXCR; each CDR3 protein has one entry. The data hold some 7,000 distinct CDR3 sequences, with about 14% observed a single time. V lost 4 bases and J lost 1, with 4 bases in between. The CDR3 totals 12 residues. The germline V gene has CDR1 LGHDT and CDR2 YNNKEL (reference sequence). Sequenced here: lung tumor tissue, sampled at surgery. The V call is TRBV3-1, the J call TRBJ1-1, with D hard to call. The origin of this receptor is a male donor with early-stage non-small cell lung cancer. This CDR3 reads CASSRQNTEAFF. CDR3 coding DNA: TGTGCCAGCAGCCGACAGAACACTGAAGCTTTCTTT. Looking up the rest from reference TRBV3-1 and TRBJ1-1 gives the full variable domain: DTAVSQTPKYLVTQMGNDKSIKCEQNLGHDTMYWYKQDSKKFLKIMFSYNNKELIINETVPNRFSPKSPDKAHLNLHINSLELGDSAVYFCASSRQNTEAFFGQGTRLTVV.